The rows below give T cell receptor beta chains drawn from one sample of a study of graft-versus-host responses after intestinal transplantation. Antigens for these TCRs are unknown. Here immunoSEQ multiplex PCR was the method, and the copy in TCRdb shows in-frame clones only, minus some. The sample holds about 130,000 clones; around 90% are singletons and the top ten take 0.19%. This sample comprised unstimulated CD4+ T cells sorted from spleen or lymph node cells, obtained before intestinal transplant. These receptors came from a human donor who received an intestinal transplant. Each CDR3 is given without its conserved first and last residue.

TRBV19,TRBJ2-7,12,ASARAGQGYEQY
TRBV19,TRBJ2-1,12,ASSPASGRNEQF
TRBV4-1,TRBJ2-4,10,ASSQDTGVQY
TRBV18,TRBJ1-2,10,ASSETPERYT
TRBV7-2,TRBJ2-7,13,ASSLGGGNSYEQY
TRBV19,TRBJ2-1,12,ASSSLAMSNEQF
TRBV30,TRBJ1-2,11,AGPGQGGYGYT
TRBV28,TRBJ1-5,10,ASSFSAQPQH
TRBV29-1,TRBJ1-1,11,SVEEVRGTEAF
TRBV29-1,TRBJ2-4,13,SVASLGTFKNIQY
TRBV6-1,TRBJ2-7,14,ASSDPSGRGRNEQY
TRBV18,TRBJ2-1,16,ASSPLLAGDLAGPEQF
TRBV14,TRBJ2-3,13,ASSRTSSRTDTQY
TRBV27,TRBJ2-1,11,ASSSPSTLRQF
TRBV7-2,TRBJ2-4,13,ASSGNSGHQYLQY